Below are 29 T cell receptor beta chains sequenced from a single sample in a study of PD-L1 blockade in urothelial cancer. The time point: pretreatment peripheral blood. Sequenced by immunoSEQ multiplex PCR; TCRdb stores in-frame clones only, minus some. Of roughly 120,000 clones listed, roughly 84% are singletons. Source: PBMCs, taken around atezolizumab (anti-PD-L1) treatment. Receptor source: a man between 45 and 60 years old with urothelial cancer.

The gene calls are TRBV6-5 and TRBJ1-6, with 7 bases identical to TRBD1. V shed 4 bases and J 6 bases; nucleotides not matched to a gene: 3. This CDR3 contains 14 residues. The germline V gene encodes CDR1 MNHEY and CDR2 SVGAGI. The DNA of the CDR3 is TGTGCCAGCAGTTTTGGACAGGCTAATTCACCCCTCCACTTT. As protein: CASSFGQANSPLHF.

The chain joins TRBV7-2 to TRBJ1-2; 9 bases match TRBD1. This CDR3 region has 15 residues. V lost 5 bases to trimming and J lost 5 bases; unmatched junction nucleotides: 9. From germline, CDR1 is SGHTA and CDR2 FQGNSA. CDR3 loop: CASSQDGQGIYGYTF. Here the CDR3 DNA reads TGTGCCAGCAGCCAAGACGGACAGGGGATTTATGGCTACACCTTC.

V is TRBV28 and J is TRBJ1-2; tentatively, D is TRBD1 (5 bases). Looked up from germline, CDR1 is MDHEN and CDR2 is SYDVKM. This CDR3 is built from 12 residues. V dropped 6 bases and J dropped 5 bases, with 10 bases sitting between them. The CDR3 coding sequence is TGTGCCAGCAGGTCTCGGGGGTATGGCTACACCTTC. Translated, it gives CASRSRGYGYTF.

The rearrangement uses TRBV2 and TRBJ2-1; TRBD2 matches 9 bases. Germline V gene data show CDR1 as SNHLY and CDR2 as FYNNEI. This CDR3 has 13 residues. V was clipped by 7 bases and J by 14 bases; unmatched bases: 12. CDR3 sequence (DNA): TGTGCCAGCAAGTCGGGACTAGCTCCCCCGGAGTTCTTC. It yields the protein CASKSGLAPPEFF.

This clone was seen once. The gene calls are TRBV19 and TRBJ2-1, with 9 bases aligning to TRBD2. The CDR3 runs to 15 residues. From germline, CDR1 is LNHDA and CDR2 SQIVND (reference sequence). V lost 9 bases, J lost 5 bases, and 11 bases stayed unmatched. The CDR3 sequence is CASEGRTSANNEQFF. DNA of the CDR3: TGTGCCAGCGAGGGGCGGACTAGCGCGAACAATGAGCAGTTCTTC.

The CDR3 here is CASTGGPSNEQFF. The DNA of the CDR3 is TGTGCCAGCACAGGAGGGCCTAGCAATGAGCAGTTCTTC. V and J are TRBV27 and TRBJ2-1; D perhaps matches TRBD2 (6 bases). V lost 7 bases to trimming and J lost 6 bases, with 13 bases between them. Per the germline V gene, CDR1 is MNHEY and CDR2 is SMNVEV (reference sequence). The CDR3 contains 13 residues.

V and J are TRBV11-1 and TRBJ2-7, with D uncertain. V was cut by 9 bases and J by 3 bases, with 9 bases left in between. From germline, CDR1 is SGHAT and CDR2 FQDESV (reference sequence). This CDR3 is built from 11 residues. CDR3 sequence: CASRGGYEQYF. As DNA, the CDR3 is TGTGCCAGTAGAGGTGGCTACGAGCAGTACTTC.

This clone was seen once. The chain links TRBV28 to TRBJ2-7; possible D gene TRBD2, 5 bases. Per germline, CDR1 MDHEN and CDR2 SYDVKM. V was clipped by 6 bases and J by 2 bases, with 17 bases between them. The CDR3 has 15 residues. CDR3 region: CASSPPPGSTYEQYF. CDR3 DNA sequence: TGTGCCAGCAGCCCCCCCCCGGGGTCGACCTACGAGCAGTACTTC.

V gene TRBV6-1 combines with J gene TRBJ2-1, with 11 nucleotides matching TRBD2. Germline CDR1 MNHNS, CDR2 SASEGT. With 8 bases clipped from V and 10 bases from J, the junction kept 4 bases outside the gene matches. CDR3 length: 12 amino acids. CDR3: CASRIAGGEQFF. The CDR3 bases are TGTGCCAGCCGAATAGCGGGAGGGGAGCAGTTCTTC.

V gene TRBV5-1 combines with J gene TRBJ2-5; D remains ambiguous. CDR1 and CDR2 (germline): SGHRS, YFSETQ. The CDR3 is 11 residues long. V was trimmed by 6 bases and J by 3 bases, leaving 6 bases between them. The CDR3 sequence is CASTSEETQYF. For the CDR3, the DNA is TGCGCCAGCACGAGCGAAGAGACCCAGTACTTC.

The chain uses TRBV4-1 and TRBJ2-1, with TRBD2 matching over 8 bases. Germline V gene data show CDR1 as MGHRA and CDR2 as YSYEKL. CDR3 length: 16 amino acids. The junction had 5 bases not matched to a gene; V was cut back by 2 bases and J by 2 bases. The CDR3 region has the DNA TGCGCCAGCAGCCAACGGGAGGGCCCTCCCTACAATGAGCAGTTCTTC. Encoded protein: CASSQREGPPYNEQFF.

This chain links TRBV19 with TRBJ1-5, with 9 bases fitting TRBD1. The CDR3 is 15 residues long. The V and J ends lost 5 bases and 6 bases, in that order; junction bases with no gene match: 8. CDR1 and CDR2 from the germline V gene are LNHDA and SQIVND (reference sequence). The CDR3: CASSLPGQGGQPQHF. CDR3 nucleotides: TGTGCCAGTAGTTTGCCGGGACAGGGTGGTCAGCCCCAGCATTTT.

V and J are TRBV9 and TRBJ1-6; D perhaps matches TRBD1 (5 bases). This CDR3 is built from 13 residues. The germline gives CDR1 SGDLS, CDR2 YYNGEE. Trimming left V 5 bases short and J 10 bases short, with 13 bases between. The CDR3, as DNA: TGTGCCAGCAGGGGGGGAGATCGGTCACCCCTCCACTTT. Translated: CASRGGDRSPLHF.

The chain uses TRBV5-1 and TRBJ1-2; no firm D call. The V gene lost 0 bases and the J gene lost 5 bases, with 11 bases spanning the gap. In germline, CDR1 is SGHRS, CDR2 YFSETQ. The CDR3 spans 14 residues. In DNA, the CDR3 is TGCGCCAGCAGCTTGGCGGAGCCTGAGTATGGCTACACCTTC. Its translation is CASSLAEPEYGYTF. Looking up the rest from reference TRBV5-1 and TRBJ1-2 gives the full variable domain: KAGVTQTPRYLIKTRGQQVTLSCSPISGHRSVSWYQQTPGQGLQFLFEYFSETQRNKGNFPGRFSGRQFSNSRSEMNVSTLELGDSALYLCASSLAEPEYGYTFGSGTRLTVV.

The chain carries TRBV5-1 and TRBJ2-7; 9 nucleotides match TRBD1. The V gene's germline CDR1 is SGHRS and CDR2 YFSETQ. V shed 0 bases, J shed 4 bases, and the junction held 11 bases outside the gene matches. The CDR3 runs to 17 residues. CDR3 region: CASSLGLLRDRAYEQYF. The CDR3 DNA sequence: TGCGCCAGCAGCTTGGGCCTCCTCCGGGACAGGGCGTACGAGCAGTACTTC.

This sequence joins TRBV4-1 and TRBJ2-1; D might be TRBD1 (6 bases). Trimming left V 1 base short and J 3 bases short, with 13 bases between. This CDR3 comprises 16 residues. Germline loops: CDR1 MGHRA, CDR2 YSYEKL. CDR3 in amino acids: CASSQVSGVNYNEQFF. CDR3 in DNA: TGCGCCAGCAGCCAAGTGTCAGGGGTGAACTACAATGAGCAGTTCTTC.

This clone was observed a handful of times. The chain has TRBV15 and TRBJ1-1; D is undetermined. V lost 9 bases to trimming and J lost 1 base, with 12 bases between them. There are 13 residues in the CDR3. The germline V gene has CDR1 LNHNV and CDR2 YYDKDF (reference sequence). The chain's CDR3 is CATTGGWNTEAFF. CDR3 in DNA: TGTGCCACTACGGGAGGGTGGAACACTGAAGCTTTCTTT. The full variable domain, its missing parts supplied by reference TRBV15 and TRBJ1-1, is DAMVIQNPRYQVTQFGKPVTLSCSQTLNHNVMYWYQQKSSQAPKLLFHYYDKDFNNEADTPDNFQSRRPNTSFCFLDIRSPGLGDTAMYLCATTGGWNTEAFFGQGTRLTVV.

This clone showed up just a few times. The chain links TRBV11-3 to TRBJ2-1; 15 bases match TRBD2. V lost 6 bases, J lost 9 bases, and 12 bases stayed unmatched. The V gene's germline CDR1 is SGHNT and CDR2 YENEEA. There are 17 residues in the CDR3. CDR3 nucleotide sequence: TGTGCCAGCAGTAGAGGACTAGCGGGAGGGGCCCCTCGTGAGCAGTTCTTC. Translated: CASSRGLAGGAPREQFF.

In this sample, this clone turned up a few times. The chain uses TRBV7-8 and TRBJ1-6; the match to TRBD1 covers 10 bases. CDR3 length equals 17 residues. In germline, CDR1 is SGHVS, CDR2 FQNEAQ. J gave up 7 bases and V 5 bases, and 11 bases lay outside the gene matches. The CDR3 nucleotides read TGTGCCAGCAGCCTAATCGGGGGACAGGGGAGAAATTCACCCCTCCACTTT. Its protein product is CASSLIGGQGRNSPLHF.

This chain joins TRBV6-6 and TRBJ1-4, with 10 bases aligning to TRBD1. Germline CDR1 is MNHNY and CDR2 is SVGAGI (reference sequence). CDR3 length: 14 residues. J gave up 10 bases and V 2 bases, and 4 bases lay outside the gene matches. The CDR3 region has the DNA TGTGCCAGCAGTTACGGGACAGGGGAGGGAAAACTGTTTTTT. It specifies CASSYGTGEGKLFF.

The chain recombines TRBV7-5 with TRBJ1-5; no DNA check was done on the table's D call, TRBD1. TRBV7-5 is tagged as a pseudogene. The CDR3 has 17 amino acids. The CDR3 nucleotides are TGTGCCAGAAGCTTAGGGAACCAGACAGGGAAATTTCAGCCCCAGCATTTT. Protein product: CARSLGNQTGKFQPQHF.

The genes are TRBV7-2 and TRBJ1-2; no firm D call. Germline V gene data show CDR1 as SGHTA and CDR2 as FQGNSA. Trimming pared 1 base from V and 8 bases from J, leaving 8 bases between. The CDR3 is made up of 12 amino acids. This chain's CDR3 is CASSLERRGYTF. CDR3 in DNA: TGTGCCAGCAGCTTAGAGAGGAGGGGCTACACCTTC.

The chain is built from TRBV27 and TRBJ1-6; 8 bases map to TRBD1. Germline V CDR1 and CDR2: MNHEY, SMNVEV (reference sequence). This CDR3 has 15 residues. J lost 10 bases, V lost 3 bases, and 8 bases had no gene match. The CDR3 nucleotides read TGTGCCAGCAGTTTCGGCCAACAGGGGGGGTCACCCCTCCACTTT. It codes for CASSFGQQGGSPLHF.

This chain links TRBV19 with TRBJ1-1; 7 positions match TRBD1. After removal of 4 bases from V and 4 bases from J, the junction contained 6 bases not matched to a gene. Germline values: CDR1 LNHDA, CDR2 SQIVND (reference sequence). The CDR3 covers 14 residues. CDR3 in DNA: TGTGCCAGTAGTACCCCGGGACAGATCACTGAAGCTTTCTTT. This encodes CASSTPGQITEAFF.

This rearrangement joins TRBV5-5 to TRBJ1-5; TRBD1 matches at 8 bases. J gave up 7 bases and V 0 bases, and 6 bases lay outside the gene matches. CDR1 SGHKS and CDR2 YYEKEE come from the germline V gene (reference sequence). The CDR3 consists of 15 residues. CDR3 sequence: CASSLVSGGAQPQHF. CDR3 nucleotide sequence: TGTGCCAGCAGCTTGGTTTCAGGGGGCGCCCAGCCCCAGCATTTT. Full variable domain (missing parts from reference TRBV5-5 and TRBJ1-5): DAGVTQSPTHLIKTRGQQVTLRCSPISGHKSVSWYQQVLGQGPQFIFQYYEKEERGRGNFPDRFSARQFPNYSSELNVNALLLGDSALYLCASSLVSGGAQPQHFGDGTRLSIL.

This sequence joins TRBV5-1 and TRBJ2-3, with D uncertain. Trimming removed 4 bases from V and 6 bases from J, with 9 bases in between. Germline V CDR1 and CDR2: SGHRS, YFSETQ. This CDR3 spans 12 amino acids. The CDR3 region is CASSPDFDTQYF. In nucleotides, the CDR3 is TGCGCCAGCAGCCCCGACTTCGATACGCAGTATTTT.

J is TRBJ1-6 and V is TRBV11-2; D gene unclear. The CDR3 runs 17 residues. Trimming took off 0 bases at V and 1 base at J, with 10 bases between the two ends. In germline, CDR1 is SGHAT, CDR2 FQNNGV. CDR3 DNA: TGTGCCAGCAGCTTAGAGGGAGGTTCGTCCTATAATTCACCCCTCCACTTT. Translating gives CASSLEGGSSYNSPLHF.

V and J are TRBV11-2 and TRBJ2-7; perhaps TRBD1 as D (6 bases). CDR1 is SGHAT and CDR2 is FQNNGV in the germline V gene. This CDR3 contains 12 residues. Trimming took 5 bases from V and 3 from J, leaving 8 bases between them. Here the CDR3 DNA reads TGTGCCAGCAGCGTGACAGGCTACGAGCAGTACTTC. Translating it yields CASSVTGYEQYF.

The chain couples TRBV30 to TRBJ2-7; TRBD1 aligns across 7 bases. This CDR3 contains 14 residues. Germline CDR1 reads GTSNPN; CDR2 reads SVGIG (reference sequence). The V and J ends lost 3 bases and 7 bases, in that order; junction bases with no gene match: 12. The CDR3: CAWRARDSLREQYF. In DNA form, the CDR3 reads TGTGCCTGGAGAGCCCGGGACAGTCTTCGGGAGCAGTACTTC.